This record covers a single TCR beta chain. What it binds is not known. This was the immunoSEQ v3.0 assay at survey level. Sequencing used immunoSEQ multiplex PCR; TCRdb keeps in-frame clones, though not all of them. The sample shows some 24,000 clones, approximately 86% of them seen only once. This sample was taken from a study of long-term antiretroviral therapy in people with HIV. Study-wide findings and caveats: Controls exceeded HIV repertoires in CDR3 length range.

Trimming took 0 bases from V and 2 from J, leaving 4 bases between them. Germline V gene data show CDR1 as ENHRY and CDR2 as SYGVKD. The CDR3 has 13 residues. The TCR originated in a man aged 45-65 years with HIV. V and J are TRBV10-3 and TRBJ1-2; D remains ambiguous. The sequences come from unsorted PBMCs, collected 1.8 years before starting antiretroviral therapy. The CDR3 DNA reads TGTGCCATCAGTGAGTCAAGGAACTATGGCTACACCTTC. This gives the protein CAISESRNYGYTF.